These T cell receptor beta chains were read from a single sample in a study of shared T cell receptors in the human thymus. Some clones are missing from TCRdb's copy, which holds only in-frame ones; the method was immunoSEQ multiplex PCR. The table shows approximately 490,000 clones, with about 80% occurring only once. The data also belong to a second study, concerning human thymus T cells.

Sequenced: thymocytes. The receptor set was obtained from a boy younger than two with a congenital heart defect. Each CDR3 is given with its conserved first and last residue. D genes are given only for firm matches. The size entry is marked missing in some rows and otherwise reads once, few, many or a size class.

abundance: NA
v_gene: TRBV7-2
j_gene: TRBJ2-7
d_gene: NA
CDR3nt: TGTGCCAGCAGCTTAGGAGGCTTTTCCTACGAGCAGTACTTC
CDR3aa: CASSLGGFSYEQYF

abundance: NA
v_gene: TRBV6-1
j_gene: TRBJ1-1
d_gene: NA
CDR3nt: TGTGCCAGCAGTGTGGGCCTCCTCAACACTGAAGCTTTCTTT
CDR3aa: CASSVGLLNTEAFF

abundance: NA
v_gene: TRBV9
j_gene: TRBJ2-7
d_gene: NA
CDR3nt: TGTGCCAGCAGCGGACGGAGTGGGAGCCCTTCCTACGAGCAGTACTTC
CDR3aa: CASSGRSGSPSYEQYF

abundance: NA
v_gene: TRBV11-2
j_gene: TRBJ2-1
d_gene: NA
CDR3nt: TGTGCCAGCAGCTTAGAGCGCTCCTACAATGAGCAGTTCTTC
CDR3aa: CASSLERSYNEQFF

abundance: NA
v_gene: TRBV9
j_gene: TRBJ2-7
d_gene: TRBD2
CDR3nt: TGTGCCAGCAGCGTGGGACTAGCTGGGATTATCGAGCAGTACTTC
CDR3aa: CASSVGLAGIIEQYF

abundance: NA
v_gene: TRBV7-2
j_gene: TRBJ2-7
d_gene: TRBD2
CDR3nt: TGTGCCAGCAGCCTCACGACTAGCGGGAGGGGAGAGCAGTACTTC
CDR3aa: CASSLTTSGRGEQYF

abundance: NA
v_gene: TRBV5-1
j_gene: TRBJ1-1
d_gene: NA
CDR3nt: TGCGCCAGCAGCTTGGCGGTCGGGGAGGACACTGAAGCTTTCTTT
CDR3aa: CASSLAVGEDTEAFF

abundance: NA
v_gene: TRBV4-1
j_gene: TRBJ1-4
d_gene: TRBD1
CDR3nt: TGCGCCAGCAGCCAATTCAGGGGGCTGAATGAAAAACTGTTTTTT
CDR3aa: CASSQFRGLNEKLFF

abundance: few
v_gene: TRBV5-6
j_gene: TRBJ1-2
d_gene: TRBD1
CDR3nt: TGTGCCAGCAGCTTACAGGGGGCTAGCTATGGCTACACCTTC
CDR3aa: CASSLQGASYGYTF

abundance: NA
v_gene: TRBV21-1
j_gene: TRBJ2-1
d_gene: NA
CDR3nt: TGTGCCAGCAGCAAGTGGCGGGAGGGCCACAATGAGCAGTTCTTC
CDR3aa: CASSKWREGHNEQFF

abundance: NA
v_gene: TRBV7-9
j_gene: TRBJ1-2
d_gene: NA
CDR3nt: TGTGCCAGCAGCTTAAACAAACCCCAGGCCAATAACTATGGCTACACCTTC
CDR3aa: CASSLNKPQANNYGYTF

abundance: NA
v_gene: TRBV11-2
j_gene: TRBJ2-7
d_gene: TRBD2
CDR3nt: TGTGCCAGCAGCCCGAACCCCGGGGGGGAGCAGTACTTC
CDR3aa: CASSPNPGGEQYF

abundance: NA
v_gene: TRBV28
j_gene: TRBJ1-4
d_gene: NA
CDR3nt: TGTGCCACCCTCCCGTCTGCAACTAATGAAAAACTGTTTTTT
CDR3aa: CATLPSATNEKLFF

abundance: NA
v_gene: TRBV5-4
j_gene: TRBJ2-3
d_gene: NA
CDR3nt: TGTGCCAGCAGCCGTCAAGCTAGCACAGATACGCAGTATTTT
CDR3aa: CASSRQASTDTQYF

abundance: NA
v_gene: TRBV29-1
j_gene: TRBJ2-2
d_gene: NA
CDR3nt: TGCAGCGTCGCATACCCCCGGGGTTCGGGGAACACCGGGGAGCTGTTTTTT
CDR3aa: CSVAYPRGSGNTGELFF

abundance: NA
v_gene: TRBV28
j_gene: TRBJ1-3
d_gene: TRBD1
CDR3nt: TGTGCCAGCAGTCCCCCTACTCGTCGACCCCCCGGGACAGGGCCCTCTGGAAACACCATATATTTT
CDR3aa: CASSPPTRRPPGTGPSGNTIYF

abundance: NA
v_gene: TRBV7-2
j_gene: TRBJ2-7
d_gene: NA
CDR3nt: TGTGCCAGCAGCTCACCCTTTGGACACCTCGGGGAGCAGTACTTC
CDR3aa: CASSSPFGHLGEQYF

abundance: NA
v_gene: TRBV27
j_gene: TRBJ2-2
d_gene: NA
CDR3nt: TGTGCCAGCAGTGACCCCCCAGGGAAAGGTCACGGGGAGCTGTTTTTT
CDR3aa: CASSDPPGKGHGELFF

abundance: once
v_gene: TRBV4-3
j_gene: TRBJ2-5
d_gene: TRBD2
CDR3nt: TGCGCCAGCAGCCCTGGGACTAGCGGCCAAGAGACCCAGTACTTC
CDR3aa: CASSPGTSGQETQYF

abundance: NA
v_gene: TRBV10-3
j_gene: TRBJ2-7
d_gene: NA
CDR3nt: TGTGCCATCAGCATGACAGGGAGGTTCTACGAGCAGTACTTC
CDR3aa: CAISMTGRFYEQYF

abundance: NA
v_gene: TRBV4-1
j_gene: TRBJ2-3
d_gene: TRBD2
CDR3nt: TGCGCCAGCAGCCAAGATATAGCGGGAGGGGAGGCGGGGAGCACAGATACGCAGTATTTT
CDR3aa: CASSQDIAGGEAGSTDTQYF

abundance: NA
v_gene: TRBV7-9
j_gene: TRBJ1-4
d_gene: NA
CDR3nt: TGTGCCAGCAGCTTAAACAGGGATAATGAAAAACTGTTTTTT
CDR3aa: CASSLNRDNEKLFF

abundance: NA
v_gene: TRBV6-5
j_gene: TRBJ2-7
d_gene: TRBD1
CDR3nt: TGTGCCAGCACCCCAAAGGACAGGGGAACCGACGAGCAGTACTTC
CDR3aa: CASTPKDRGTDEQYF

abundance: NA
v_gene: TRBV27
j_gene: TRBJ2-7
d_gene: TRBD2
CDR3nt: TGTGCCAGCAGTTCCCTAAGCGGGAGGGCCTACGAGCAGTACTTC
CDR3aa: CASSSLSGRAYEQYF